This TCR beta chain was sequenced in a study of blood T cell repertoires in COVID-19. Overall study: COVID-19 samples from acute and convalescent phases originated in the United States, Italy and Spain. Sources were T cells, B-cell-depleted T cells, or PBMCs; the material itself was cDNA or gDNA.

V was clipped by 4 bases and J by 2 bases, with 15 bases between them. The CDR3 sequence is 15 residues long. Germline CDR1 SGHDN, CDR2 FVKESK. In the original analysis: Counts of nucleated cells, estimated from reference gene primer amplification, were obtained. Clones were sequenced by immunoSEQ multiplex PCR, and TCRdb holds only the in-frame ones, with some missing. D and trimming come from the DNA, and the V and J calls and clone size come from that table. The sample gives around 150,000 clones, less than 80% of which show up once; around 4.8% is in the top ten. V and J are TRBV14 and TRBJ2-7, with D perhaps TRBD1 (5 bases). Sequenced sample: peripheral blood. The sequence derives from a woman aged 80 or over with active or convalescent COVID-19. In DNA form, the CDR3 reads TGTGCCAGCAGCCTTAAGGGGCCGCCAGCCTACGAGCAGTACTTC. This gives the protein CASSLKGPPAYEQYF. Full variable domain (missing parts from reference TRBV14 and TRBJ2-7): EAGVTQFPSHSVIEKGQTVTLRCDPISGHDNLYWYRRVMGKEIKFLLHFVKESKQDESGMPNNRFLAERTGGTYSTLKVQPAELEDSGVYFCASSLKGPPAYEQYFGPGTRLTVT.